This TCR beta chain was sequenced for a study of blood T cell repertoires in COVID-19. In the original processing: Estimated nucleated cell counts came from reference gene primer amplification. Assay: immunoSEQ multiplex PCR; the TCRdb copy retains only in-frame clones and omits some. That table supplies the V and J calls and clone size; D and trimming were determined from the DNA. The table includes 250,000 to 300,000 clones, under 90% detected once. The study recruited people aged roughly 18 to 89 years across approximately 23 US areas. The sequence derives from a woman aged 55-75 years who had recovered from COVID-19. The sequencing input was PBMCs or T cells enriched from blood (not recorded which).

This CDR3 is CAISVRDRVTDTQYF. CDR3 nucleotide sequence: TGTGCCATCAGTGTAAGAGACAGGGTCACAGATACGCAGTATTTT. The rearrangement joins TRBV10-3 to TRBJ2-3; TRBD1 aligns across 7 bases. This CDR3 has 15 residues. V lost 4 bases to trimming and J lost 2 bases; unmatched junction nucleotides: 6. Per the germline V gene, CDR1 is ENHRY and CDR2 is SYGVKD.